One sample yielded the 26 T cell receptor beta chains listed below, sequenced in a study of PD-L1 blockade in urothelial cancer (dated by TCRdb to 2016 to 2017). The time point label, as the study defines it: pretreatment peripheral blood. The method was the immunoSEQ multiplex PCR assay. TCRdb holds this immuneACCESS table with in-frame rearrangements only. Some clones are missing; in checked studies, unresolved V genes explain under half, and the rest has no known cause. For this sample the table gives 58,000 or so clones, of which around 81% were detected only once. Jointly, the top ten make up around 3.2% of the sample. The specimen was PBMCs, collected around atezolizumab (anti-PD-L1) treatment. The receptor source for this set is a man aged 65 to 85 with urothelial cancer.

For the CDR3, the DNA is TGCGCCAGCAGCTTGTCCCTGACTAGCGTGATGAGCACAGATACGCAGTATTTT. This codes for CASSLSLTSVMSTDTQYF. The chain couples TRBV5-1 to TRBJ2-3; TRBD2 matches 8 bases. The CDR3 is 18 residues long. Germline V gives CDR1 SGHRS, CDR2 YFSETQ. Germline trimming cut 1 base from V and 0 bases from J; bases unmatched to any gene: 10. The full variable domain, in which reference TRBV5-1 and TRBJ2-3 provide the parts outside the CDR3, is KAGVTQTPRYLIKTRGQQVTLSCSPISGHRSVSWYQQTPGQGLQFLFEYFSETQRNKGNFPGRFSGRQFSNSRSEMNVSTLELGDSALYLCASSLSLTSVMSTDTQYFGPGTRLTVL.

The V and J genes are TRBV5-1 and TRBJ2-5, with D perhaps matching TRBD1 (5 bases). V gave up 0 bases and J gave up 5 bases, with 14 bases separating them. The germline V gene has CDR1 SGHRS and CDR2 YFSETQ. The CDR3 covers 15 residues. The chain's CDR3 is CASSLGGARAETQYF. In nucleotides, the CDR3 is TGCGCCAGCAGCTTGGGTGGGGCCCGGGCGGAGACCCAGTACTTC.

The chain couples TRBV29-1 to TRBJ2-3, with D perhaps TRBD2 (6 bases). Germline V CDR1 and CDR2: SQVTM, ANQGSEA. Trimming stripped 3 bases from V and 0 bases from J, with 7 bases between. The CDR3 has 13 residues. CDR3 bases: TGCAGCGTTGACGGGACTAGCACAGATACGCAGTATTTT. The encoded protein is CSVDGTSTDTQYF.

The rearrangement uses TRBV5-1 and TRBJ2-7, with D possibly being TRBD1 (6 bases). This CDR3 is built from 13 residues. In germline, CDR1 is SGHRS, CDR2 YFSETQ. Deletions cut 5 bases from V and 4 bases from J, with 13 bases between. The CDR3 is CASRRQDPYEQYF. The CDR3 coding sequence is TGCGCCAGCAGACGACAGGACCCGTACGAGCAGTACTTC.

J is TRBJ2-7 and V is TRBV10-1; TRBD1 agrees at 7 bases. In germline, CDR1 is WNHNN, CDR2 SYGVQD (reference sequence). This CDR3 has 15 residues. V gave up 2 bases and J gave up 0 bases; unmatched junction bases: 4. CDR3 loop: CASSEGTDYSYEQYF. CDR3 DNA: TGCGCCAGCAGTGAGGGGACAGACTACTCCTACGAGCAGTACTTC.

This clone has just a few counts. V usage is TRBV4-1 and J usage is TRBJ2-4; 7 bases match TRBD1. V lost 0 bases and J lost 5; bases outside the gene matches: 4. Germline-derived CDR1 and CDR2 are MGHRA and YSYEKL. The CDR3 is 15 residues long. CDR3 DNA sequence: TGCGCCAGCAGCCAAGACCACGACAGGGAAAACATTCAGTACTTC. This sequence encodes CASSQDHDRENIQYF.

This chain joins TRBV30 and TRBJ2-3; D possibly corresponds to TRBD1 (6 bases). Germline V gene lookup returns CDR1 GTSNPN and CDR2 SVGIG (reference sequence). Trimming stripped 6 bases from V and 2 bases from J, with 9 bases between. The CDR3 totals 12 residues. Here the CDR3 reads CACGQLTDTQYF. DNA of the CDR3: TGTGCCTGTGGACAGCTCACAGATACGCAGTATTTT.

V gene TRBV2 combines with J gene TRBJ2-2; D is unresolved. This CDR3 comprises 16 residues. V lost 5 bases, J lost 2 bases, and 15 bases lay in between. Looked up from germline, CDR1 is SNHLY and CDR2 is FYNNEI. CDR3 protein: CASSIRRIVNTGELFF. CDR3 bases: TGTGCCAGCAGTATTAGGCGGATAGTTAACACCGGGGAGCTGTTTTTT.

This clone occurred once. The chain is built from TRBV5-1 and TRBJ2-1; D might be TRBD2 (6 bases). The CDR3 has 14 amino acids. V gave up 5 bases and J gave up 2 bases, with 11 bases separating them. Germline CDR1 is SGHRS and CDR2 is YFSETQ. DNA of the CDR3: TGCGCCAGCAGTCCGGGACTCGCCTACAATGAGCAGTTCTTC. It is translated as CASSPGLAYNEQFF. The full variable domain, with the rest looked up from reference TRBV5-1 and TRBJ2-1, is KAGVTQTPRYLIKTRGQQVTLSCSPISGHRSVSWYQQTPGQGLQFLFEYFSETQRNKGNFPGRFSGRQFSNSRSEMNVSTLELGDSALYLCASSPGLAYNEQFFGPGTRLTVL.

The rearrangement joins TRBV2 to TRBJ2-7; 9 positions match TRBD2. The trim removed 3 bases at V and 4 bases at J, leaving 16 bases unmatched. This CDR3 comprises 18 residues. The germline CDR1 and CDR2 sequences are SNHLY and FYNNEI. CDR3 sequence: CASSEVFVGTSRRYEQYF. CDR3 in DNA: TGTGCCAGCAGTGAGGTTTTTGTCGGGACTAGCCGAAGGTACGAGCAGTACTTC.

This clone was recorded once. J is TRBJ2-1 and V is TRBV6-1, with 8 bases lining up with TRBD2. V dropped 2 bases and J dropped 5; count of bases not matched to a gene: 2. CDR3 length equals 14 residues. From germline, CDR1 is MNHNS and CDR2 SASEGT. CDR3 residues: CASSETSGDNEQFF. The CDR3 DNA is TGTGCCAGCAGTGAAACTAGCGGCGACAATGAGCAGTTCTTC.

The chain has TRBV7-9 and TRBJ1-3; no reliable D call. The CDR3 runs to 13 residues. V was cut by 8 bases and J by 1 base, with 9 bases left in between. The germline V gene has CDR1 SEHNR and CDR2 FQNEAQ (reference sequence). CDR3 sequence reads: CASGEISGNTIYF. DNA for the CDR3: TGTGCCAGCGGAGAAATTTCTGGAAACACCATATATTTT.

The rearrangement links TRBV5-5 to TRBJ1-1, with D possibly TRBD1 on 6 matching bases. CDR1 is SGHKS and CDR2 is YYEKEE in the germline V gene (reference sequence). V lost 4 bases and J lost 0, with 10 bases in between. The CDR3 covers 14 residues. The chain's CDR3 is CASSTGTLNTEAFF. The CDR3 DNA is TGTGCCAGCAGCACCGGGACATTGAACACTGAAGCTTTCTTT.

The genes are TRBV29-1 and TRBJ1-4, with TRBD1 as a possible D gene (5 bases). The germline V gene encodes CDR1 SQVTM and CDR2 ANQGSEA. The CDR3 length is 12 residues. V was cut by 7 bases and J by 8 bases, with 14 bases left in between. The CDR3 here is CSAGRVGEKLFF. CDR3 nucleotide sequence: TGCAGCGCGGGCAGGGTGGGCGAAAAACTGTTTTTT.

As DNA, the CDR3 is TGTGCCAGCAGCACAAGGGGGGGCGAGCAGTACTTC. Its protein is CASSTRGGEQYF. The gene calls are TRBV2 and TRBJ2-7; D perhaps matches TRBD2 (7 bases). V was shortened by 6 bases and J by 6 bases, with 12 bases between the two germline ends. Per germline, CDR1 SNHLY and CDR2 FYNNEI. This CDR3 is built from 12 residues.

The V gene is TRBV10-3, the J gene TRBJ2-3; 7 bases agree with TRBD1. Looked up from germline, CDR1 is ENHRY and CDR2 is SYGVKD. V gave up 10 bases and J gave up 0 bases; unmatched junction bases: 4. This CDR3 region has 13 residues. CDR3 region: CATGTESTDTQYF. The CDR3 DNA reads as TGTGCCACCGGGACAGAAAGCACAGATACGCAGTATTTT.

The chain couples TRBV19 to TRBJ1-2, with 8 bases lining up with TRBD1. V lost 0 bases to trimming and J lost 4 bases; unmatched junction nucleotides: 10. This CDR3 spans 17 amino acids. The V gene's germline CDR1 is LNHDA and CDR2 SQIVND (reference sequence). The CDR3 DNA reads as TGTGCCAGTAGTATAGACCCCGGACAGGGACCAATCTATGGCTACACCTTC. This encodes CASSIDPGQGPIYGYTF.

V and J are TRBV28 and TRBJ2-7; TRBD1 is a possible D gene (5 bases). Looked up from germline, CDR1 is MDHEN and CDR2 is SYDVKM. CDR3 length: 15 amino acids. Trimming cost V 4 bases and J 0 bases, with 13 bases left between them. The CDR3 loop reads CASSSHSGLSYEQYF. As DNA, the CDR3 is TGTGCCAGCAGTTCCCATTCAGGGCTCTCCTACGAGCAGTACTTC.

V usage is TRBV7-8 and J usage is TRBJ1-3, with TRBD1 matching 7 bases. The germline gives CDR1 SGHVS, CDR2 FQNEAQ. J was trimmed by 6 bases and V by 5 bases; bases with no gene match: 13. CDR3 size: 16 residues. The CDR3 protein is CASSPFRGRGQNTIYF. The CDR3 DNA is TGTGCCAGCAGCCCTTTCCGGGGAAGGGGGCAAAACACCATATATTTT.

The genes are TRBV2 and TRBJ2-1, with 8 bases that match TRBD1. The germline V gene encodes CDR1 SNHLY and CDR2 FYNNEI. The CDR3 extends over 15 amino acids. V was clipped by 5 bases and J by 3 bases; unmatched bases: 6. CDR3 DNA: TGTGCCAGCAGTACACGACAGGGGTTCTACAATGAGCAGTTCTTC. This sequence encodes CASSTRQGFYNEQFF.

The rearrangement links TRBV7-8 to TRBJ1-4; 7 bases agree with TRBD1. The germline V gene has CDR1 SGHVS and CDR2 FQNEAQ. V trimming: 5 bases; J trimming: 7 bases; junction bases outside the gene matches: 10. The CDR3 loop spans 15 amino acids. CDR3 amino acids: CASSVLQGKAEKLFF. For the CDR3, the DNA is TGTGCCAGCAGCGTATTACAGGGGAAGGCTGAAAAACTGTTTTTT.

This chain links TRBV19 with TRBJ2-7, with D unresolved. V was trimmed by 4 bases and J by 0 bases, leaving 19 bases between them. The CDR3 runs to 17 residues. CDR1 and CDR2 from the germline V gene are LNHDA and SQIVND (reference sequence). The CDR3 DNA is TGTGCCAGTAGTACCCGATCTTCGGGTAAATCCTCCTACGAGCAGTACTTC. This translates into CASSTRSSGKSSYEQYF.

This clone was counted a single time. The chain employs TRBV2 and TRBJ2-7; tentative D call: TRBD1 (6 bases). CDR3 length equals 14 residues. Germline V gives CDR1 SNHLY, CDR2 FYNNEI. Trimming removed 6 bases from V and 3 bases from J, with 15 bases in between. CDR3: CASSLTGLIYEQYF. In DNA, the CDR3 is TGTGCCAGCAGCCTTACAGGGTTAATCTACGAGCAGTACTTC.

The count of this clone is one. Possible read error: a much larger clone is one base away. Other nucleotide sequences in the sample specify the same CDR3. V usage is TRBV12-1 and J usage is TRBJ2-1; the table's D call, TRBD2, has no DNA check behind it. TRBV12-1 is a documented pseudogene. The CDR3 runs 15 residues. As DNA, the CDR3 is TGTGCCAGTAGCTTTGTAGCGGGAGGCGACGATGAGCAGTTCTTC. This encodes CASSFVAGGDDEQFF.

The chain has TRBV5-4 and TRBJ1-1; D remains unclear. Per germline, CDR1 SGHNT and CDR2 YYREEE (reference sequence). This CDR3 contains 16 residues. V was shortened by 3 bases and J by 1 base, with 16 bases between the two germline ends. The DNA of the CDR3 is TGTGCCAGCAGCTCTAAAAGATACGGGGAGAACACTGAAGCTTTCTTT. Its protein product is CASSSKRYGENTEAFF.

The chain carries TRBV11-3 and TRBJ2-1; D is perhaps TRBD1 (6 bases). The CDR3 is 13 amino acids. CDR1 is SGHNT, CDR2 YENEEA, per germline. The V and J ends lost 3 bases and 4 bases respectively, with 7 bases between them. The CDR3 nucleotides read TGTGCCAGCAGCTTCGGACAGTACAATGAGCAGTTCTTC. Translated, it gives CASSFGQYNEQFF.